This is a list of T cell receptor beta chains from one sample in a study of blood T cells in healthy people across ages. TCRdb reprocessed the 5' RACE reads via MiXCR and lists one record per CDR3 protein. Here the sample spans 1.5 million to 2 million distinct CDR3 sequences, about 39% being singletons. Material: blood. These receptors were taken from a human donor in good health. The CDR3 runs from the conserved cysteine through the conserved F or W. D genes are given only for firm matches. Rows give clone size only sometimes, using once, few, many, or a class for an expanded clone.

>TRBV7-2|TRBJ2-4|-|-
TGTGCCAGCGTTTTATTAGCCAAAAACATTCAGTACTTC
CASVLLAKNIQYF
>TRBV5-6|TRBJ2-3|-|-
TGTGCCAGCAGCGTGGCCCGGGACTGGAGCACAGATACGCAGTATTTT
CASSVARDWSTDTQYF
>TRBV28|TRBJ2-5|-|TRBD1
TGTGCCATAGGGACAGTTAGAGACCAGTACTTC
CAIGTVRDQYF
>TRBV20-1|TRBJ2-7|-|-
TGCAGTGCTAAGACACATCTTCCTACCTACGAGCAGTACTTC
CSAKTHLPTYEQYF
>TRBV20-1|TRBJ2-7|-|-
TGCAGTGCAAGACAGGTCCTCACCTACGAGCAGTACTTC
CSARQVLTYEQYF
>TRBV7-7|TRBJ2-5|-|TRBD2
TGTGCTAGCAGCGTAAGGACTAGCGGGGGGCAAGAGACCCAGTACTTC
CASSVRTSGGQETQYF
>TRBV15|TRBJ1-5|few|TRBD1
TGTGCCACCAGCTCACCACAGGGGCTTTTTCAGCCCCAGCATTTT
CATSSPQGLFQPQHF
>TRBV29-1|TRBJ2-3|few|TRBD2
TGCAGCGTTGAGGCTAGCGGGGGGGCATTTACAGATACGCAGTATTTT
CSVEASGGAFTDTQYF
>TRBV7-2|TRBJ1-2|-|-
TGTGCCAGCAGGGCTACGCCGGGTGGCTACACCTTC
CASRATPGGYTF
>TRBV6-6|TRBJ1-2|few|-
TGTGCCAGCCTCCCTCGGACAGATACTTATGGCTACACCTTC
CASLPRTDTYGYTF
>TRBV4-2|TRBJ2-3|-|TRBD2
TGTGCCAGCAGCCAAGAAGCGGGGGGGCCCCCAGATACGCAGTATTTT
CASSQEAGGPPDTQYF
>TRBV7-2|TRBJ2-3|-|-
-
CASSIHISAGTQYF
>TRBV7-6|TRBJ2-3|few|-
TGTGCCAGCAGCTTAATCACGGCTAGCACAGATACGCAGTATTTT
CASSLITASTDTQYF
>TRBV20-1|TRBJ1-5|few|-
TGCAGTGCTAGAGATGCGGCAGGGGCCTATCAGCCCCAGCATTTT
CSARDAAGAYQPQHF
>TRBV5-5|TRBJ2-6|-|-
TGTGCCAGCAGCTTGGTTCCCCTCTCCTCTGGGGCCAACGTCCTGACTTTC
CASSLVPLSSGANVLTF
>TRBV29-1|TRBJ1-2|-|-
TGCAGCGTCGCTGACATGTATGGCTACACCTTC
CSVADMYGYTF
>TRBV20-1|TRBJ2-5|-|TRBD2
TGCAGTGCTAGAGGTAGCGGGACCCAAGAGACCCAGTACTTC
CSARGSGTQETQYF
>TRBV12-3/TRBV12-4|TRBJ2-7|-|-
TGTGCCAGCACCTCCACAGGGCAAGCCTACGAGCAGTACTTC
CASTSTGQAYEQYF
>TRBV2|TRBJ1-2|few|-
TGTGCCAGCAGTGACGCCAGGGAAGATGGCTACACCTTC
CASSDAREDGYTF
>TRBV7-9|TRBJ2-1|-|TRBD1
TGTGCCAGCAGCCGACCGGGACAGGGCTCTTACCCCTACAATGAGCAGTTCTTC
CASSRPGQGSYPYNEQFF
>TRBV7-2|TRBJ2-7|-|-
TGTGCCAGCAGCTTAACCAGTCTGTGGGACAAGGGCCACGAGCAGTACTTC
CASSLTSLWDKGHEQYF
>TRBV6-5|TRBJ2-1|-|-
TGTGCCAGCAGCCAGAGCCCATGGTCAACCTACAATGAGCAGTTCTTC
CASSQSPWSTYNEQFF
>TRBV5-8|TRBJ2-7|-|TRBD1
TGTGCCAGCATCCAGGGGGTAGGGTTTCTCTACGAGCAGTACTTC
CASIQGVGFLYEQYF
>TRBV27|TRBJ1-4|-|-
TGTGCCAGCAGTCACGGGGATGCTAATGAAAAACTGTTTTTT
CASSHGDANEKLFF
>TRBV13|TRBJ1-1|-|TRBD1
TGTGCCAGCAGCTTCAGGGACAGGGAGGGCACTGAAGCTTTCTTT
CASSFRDREGTEAFF
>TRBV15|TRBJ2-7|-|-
TGTGCCACCAGCAGTCCCGGAGGAGGGTGGAACGAGCAGTACTTC
CATSSPGGGWNEQYF
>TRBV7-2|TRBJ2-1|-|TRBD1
TGTGCCAGCAGCTGGGACCGGGACAGGGTCCACAATGAGCAGTTCTTC
CASSWDRDRVHNEQFF
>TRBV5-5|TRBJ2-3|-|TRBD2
TGTGCCAGCAGCCGGCGACTAGCGCCGGGTATGACAGATACGCAGTATTTT
CASSRRLAPGMTDTQYF
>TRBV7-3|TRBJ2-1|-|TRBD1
TGTGCCAGCAGCCCCCCGGGGGACAGGGGTAATGAGCAGTTCTTC
CASSPPGDRGNEQFF
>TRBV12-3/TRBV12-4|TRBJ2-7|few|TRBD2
TGTGCCAGCAAAATAGCGGGGGGGTACGAGCAGTACTTC
CASKIAGGYEQYF
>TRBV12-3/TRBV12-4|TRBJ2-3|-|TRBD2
TGTGCCAGCAGTTCTCTCACTAGCGGGAACGCGGATACGCAGTATTTT
CASSSLTSGNADTQYF
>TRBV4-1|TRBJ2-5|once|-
TGCACCAGCAGCCAAGGTCTCACATCGGCCCTACAAGAGACCCAGTACTTC
CTSSQGLTSALQETQYF
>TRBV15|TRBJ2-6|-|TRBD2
TGTGCCACCAGCCGACTTCTTAGCGGGGTTCCTCTTAGCTCTGGGGCCAACGTCCTGACTTTC
CATSRLLSGVPLSSGANVLTF
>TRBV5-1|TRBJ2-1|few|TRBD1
TGCGCCAGCAGCTTGGGTGGACAGGTTTCGTACTCGTTCTTC
CASSLGGQVSYSFF
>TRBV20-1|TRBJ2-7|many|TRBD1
TGCAGCTCTTCGTACAGGGGGAGCTCCTACGAGCAGTACTTC
CSSSYRGSSYEQYF
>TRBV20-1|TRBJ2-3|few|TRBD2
TGCAGTGCTAGAGGGGGACTAGCGGGGGCAGATACGCAGTATTTT
CSARGGLAGADTQYF
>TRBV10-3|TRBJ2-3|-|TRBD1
TGTGCCATCAGTGTTGGGGACAGAATCAGAGATACGCAGTATTTT
CAISVGDRIRDTQYF
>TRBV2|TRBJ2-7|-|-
TGTGCCAGCTGGAGTGGGGGGCCGCACTACGAGCAGTACTTC
CASWSGGPHYEQYF
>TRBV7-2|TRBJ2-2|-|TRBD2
TGTGCCAGCAGCCCCAGGACTAGCGGGGGGGCCGGGGAGCTGTTTTTT
CASSPRTSGGAGELFF
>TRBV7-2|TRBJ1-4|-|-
TGTGCCAGCAGCTTATGGGGGGGAAAACTGTTTTTT
CASSLWGGKLFF
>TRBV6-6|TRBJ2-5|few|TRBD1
TGTGCCAGCAGTTACTCCGACAGGGAAGAGACCCAGTACTTC
CASSYSDREETQYF
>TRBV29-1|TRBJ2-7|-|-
TGCAGCGTTGCAGGGGTAAGCTCCTACGAGCAGTACTTC
CSVAGVSSYEQYF
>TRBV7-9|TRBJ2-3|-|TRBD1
TGTGCCAGCAGCTTAATGAAGGGACAGCAAGAGACCCAGTATTTT
CASSLMKGQQETQYF
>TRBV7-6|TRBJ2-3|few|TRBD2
TGTGCCAGCAGCCCGTTAGCGGGGGGGCATGTAGATACGCAGTATTTT
CASSPLAGGHVDTQYF
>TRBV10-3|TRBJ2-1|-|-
TGTGCCATCAGTGATGTACACAATGAGCAGTTCTTC
CAISDVHNEQFF
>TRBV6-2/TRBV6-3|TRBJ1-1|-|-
TGTGCCAGCAGTTACTCGCGTCCACAGGGGAACACTGAAGCTTTCTTT
CASSYSRPQGNTEAFF
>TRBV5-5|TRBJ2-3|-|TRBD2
TGTGCCAGCAGCTTGGGACGCACCGGACTAGCGGGGGGCCTTACAGATACGCAGTATTTT
CASSLGRTGLAGGLTDTQYF
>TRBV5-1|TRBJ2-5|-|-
TGCGCCAGCAGCTTGGTACGGACGCAAGAGACCCAGTACTTC
CASSLVRTQETQYF
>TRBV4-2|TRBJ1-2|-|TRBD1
TGTGCCAGCAGCCAAGGGGACAGCCCGTTCTATGGCTACACCTTC
CASSQGDSPFYGYTF